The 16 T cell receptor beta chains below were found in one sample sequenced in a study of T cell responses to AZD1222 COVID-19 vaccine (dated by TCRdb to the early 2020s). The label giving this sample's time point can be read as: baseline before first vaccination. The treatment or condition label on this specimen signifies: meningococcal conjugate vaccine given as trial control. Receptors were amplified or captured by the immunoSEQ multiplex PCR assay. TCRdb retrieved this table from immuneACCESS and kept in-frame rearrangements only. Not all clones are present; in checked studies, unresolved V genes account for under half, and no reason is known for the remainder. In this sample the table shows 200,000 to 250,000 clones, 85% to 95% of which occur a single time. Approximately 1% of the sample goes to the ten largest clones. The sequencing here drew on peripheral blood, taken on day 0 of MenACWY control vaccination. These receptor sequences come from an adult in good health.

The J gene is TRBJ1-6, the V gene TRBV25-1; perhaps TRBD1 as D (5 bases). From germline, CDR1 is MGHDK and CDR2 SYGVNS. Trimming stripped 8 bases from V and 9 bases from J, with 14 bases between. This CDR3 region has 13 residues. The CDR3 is CASGDGPGSPLHF. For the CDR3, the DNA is TGTGCCAGCGGGGACGGTCCGGGTTCACCCCTCCACTTT.

The CDR3 loop reads CASSSEPLNYGYTF. CDR3 nucleotides: TGTGCCAGCAGCTCCGAACCACTTAACTATGGCTACACCTTC. The rearrangement joins TRBV7-2 to TRBJ1-2; D gene uncertain. Germline V gives CDR1 SGHTA, CDR2 FQGNSA. The CDR3 runs to 14 residues. Trimming shortened V by 4 bases and J by 1 base, and 10 bases separated the two germline ends.

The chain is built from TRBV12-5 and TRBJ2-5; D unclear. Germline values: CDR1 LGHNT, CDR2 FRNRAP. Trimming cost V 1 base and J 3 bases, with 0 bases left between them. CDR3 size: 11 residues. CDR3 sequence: CASGLEETQYF. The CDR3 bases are TGTGCTAGTGGTTTGGAAGAGACCCAGTACTTC.

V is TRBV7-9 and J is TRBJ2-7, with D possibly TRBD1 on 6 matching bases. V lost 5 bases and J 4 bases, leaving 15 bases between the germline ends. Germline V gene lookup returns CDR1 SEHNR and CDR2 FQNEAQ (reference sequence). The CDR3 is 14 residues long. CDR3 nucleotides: TGTGCCAGCAGCAAATCTGGGGGCCTGTACGAGCAGTACTTC. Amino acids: CASSKSGGLYEQYF.

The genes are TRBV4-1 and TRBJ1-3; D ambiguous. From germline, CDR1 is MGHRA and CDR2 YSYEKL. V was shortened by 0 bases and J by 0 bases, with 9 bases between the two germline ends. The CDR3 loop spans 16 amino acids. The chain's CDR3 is CASSQEKRNSGNTIYF. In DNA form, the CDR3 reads TGCGCCAGCAGCCAAGAGAAGAGGAACTCTGGAAACACCATATATTTT.

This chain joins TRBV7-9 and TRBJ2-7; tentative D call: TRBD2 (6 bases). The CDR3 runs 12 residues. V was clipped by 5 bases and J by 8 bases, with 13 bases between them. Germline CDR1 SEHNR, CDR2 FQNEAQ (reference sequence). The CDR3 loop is CASSPIGGKQYF. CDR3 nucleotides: TGTGCCAGCAGCCCTATCGGAGGGAAGCAGTACTTC.

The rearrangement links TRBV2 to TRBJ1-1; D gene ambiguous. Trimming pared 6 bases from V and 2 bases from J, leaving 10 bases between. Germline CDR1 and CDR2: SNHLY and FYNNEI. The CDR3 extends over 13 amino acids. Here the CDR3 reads CASRAKSNTEAFF. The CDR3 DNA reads TGTGCCAGCAGGGCCAAGAGCAACACTGAAGCTTTCTTT.

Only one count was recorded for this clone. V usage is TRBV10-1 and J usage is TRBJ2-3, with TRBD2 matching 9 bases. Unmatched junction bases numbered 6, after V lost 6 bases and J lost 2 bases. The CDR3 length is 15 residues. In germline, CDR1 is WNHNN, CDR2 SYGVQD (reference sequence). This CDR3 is CASSRLAEPTDTQYF. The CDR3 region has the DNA TGCGCCAGCAGCAGACTAGCGGAACCCACAGATACGCAGTATTTT.

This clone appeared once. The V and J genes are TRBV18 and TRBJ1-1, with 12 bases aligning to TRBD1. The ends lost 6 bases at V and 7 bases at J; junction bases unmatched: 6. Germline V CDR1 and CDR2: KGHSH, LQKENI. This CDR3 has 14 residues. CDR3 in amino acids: CASSPGQGAGEAFF. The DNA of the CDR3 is TGTGCCAGCTCCCCGGGACAGGGGGCCGGTGAAGCTTTCTTT.

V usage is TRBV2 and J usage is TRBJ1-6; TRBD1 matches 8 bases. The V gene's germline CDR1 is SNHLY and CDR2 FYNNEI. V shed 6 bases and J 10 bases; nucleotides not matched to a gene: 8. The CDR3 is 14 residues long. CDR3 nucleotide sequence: TGTGCCAGCAGCAAAAGACAGGGGAGGTCACCCCTCCACTTT. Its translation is CASSKRQGRSPLHF.

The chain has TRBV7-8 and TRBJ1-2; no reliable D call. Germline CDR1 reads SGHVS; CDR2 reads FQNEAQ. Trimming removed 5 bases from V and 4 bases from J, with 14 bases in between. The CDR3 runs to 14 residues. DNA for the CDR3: TGTGCCAGCAGCAGTAAAGTCGGCTCCTATGGCTACACCTTC. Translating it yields CASSSKVGSYGYTF.

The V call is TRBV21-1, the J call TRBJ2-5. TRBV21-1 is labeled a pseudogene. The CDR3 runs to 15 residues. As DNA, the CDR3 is TGTGCCAGCAGCAAATTGAGGGGCGCGGAAGAGACCCAGTACTTC. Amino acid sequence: CASSKLRGAEETQYF.

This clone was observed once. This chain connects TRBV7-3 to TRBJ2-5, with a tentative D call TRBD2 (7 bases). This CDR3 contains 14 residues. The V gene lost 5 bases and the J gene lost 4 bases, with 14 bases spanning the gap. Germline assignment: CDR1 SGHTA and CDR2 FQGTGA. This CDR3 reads CASSTGGWGETQYF. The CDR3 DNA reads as TGTGCCAGCAGCACGGGGGGCTGGGGAGAGACCCAGTACTTC.

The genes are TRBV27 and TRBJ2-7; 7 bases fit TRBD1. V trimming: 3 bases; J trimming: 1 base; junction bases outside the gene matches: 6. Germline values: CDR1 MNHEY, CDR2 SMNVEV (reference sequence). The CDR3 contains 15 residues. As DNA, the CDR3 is TGTGCCAGCAGTTTGTATGGGACAGAGTCCTACGAGCAGTACTTC. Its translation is CASSLYGTESYEQYF.

DNA for the CDR3: TGTGCCAGCAGAAAAGATACAGGGCCGCGGAGGGTGTTCTACAATGAGCAGTTCTTC. Translating gives CASRKDTGPRRVFYNEQFF. The rearrangement links TRBV7-2 to TRBJ2-1; either TRBD1 or TRBD2 may fit D (6 bases each). CDR1 and CDR2 (germline): SGHTA, FQGNSA. The CDR3 is 19 residues long. V lost 6 bases to trimming and J lost 3 bases, with 27 bases between them.

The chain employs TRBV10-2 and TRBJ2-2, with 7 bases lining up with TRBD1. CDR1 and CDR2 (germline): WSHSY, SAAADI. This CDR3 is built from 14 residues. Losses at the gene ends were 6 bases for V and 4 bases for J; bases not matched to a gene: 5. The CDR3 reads CASRPDRVTGELFF. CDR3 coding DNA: TGCGCCAGCAGACCAGACAGGGTCACCGGGGAGCTGTTTTTT.